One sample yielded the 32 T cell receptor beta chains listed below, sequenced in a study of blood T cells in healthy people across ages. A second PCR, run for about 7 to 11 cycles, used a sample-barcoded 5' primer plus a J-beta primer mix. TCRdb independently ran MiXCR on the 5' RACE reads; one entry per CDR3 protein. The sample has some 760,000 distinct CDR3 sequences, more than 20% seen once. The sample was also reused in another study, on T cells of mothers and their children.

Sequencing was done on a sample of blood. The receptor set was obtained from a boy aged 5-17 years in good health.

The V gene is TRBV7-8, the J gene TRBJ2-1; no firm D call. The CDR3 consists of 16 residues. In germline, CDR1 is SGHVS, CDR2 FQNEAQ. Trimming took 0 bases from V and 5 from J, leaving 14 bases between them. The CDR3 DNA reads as TGTGCCAGCAGCTTAGCACCCGCGGTCAAGAACAATGAGCAGTTCTTC. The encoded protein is CASSLAPAVKNNEQFF.

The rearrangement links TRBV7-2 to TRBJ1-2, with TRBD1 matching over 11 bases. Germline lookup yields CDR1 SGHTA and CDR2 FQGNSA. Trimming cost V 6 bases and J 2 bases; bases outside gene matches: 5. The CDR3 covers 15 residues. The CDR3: CASRGQGDQNYGYTF. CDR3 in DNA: TGTGCCAGCAGGGGACAGGGGGACCAAAACTATGGCTACACCTTC.

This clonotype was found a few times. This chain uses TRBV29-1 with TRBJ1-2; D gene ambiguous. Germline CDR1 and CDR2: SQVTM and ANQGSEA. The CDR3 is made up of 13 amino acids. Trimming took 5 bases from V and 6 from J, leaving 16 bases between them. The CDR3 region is CSVQVGLGDGYTF. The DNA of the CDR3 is TGCAGCGTTCAGGTTGGGCTCGGGGATGGCTACACCTTC. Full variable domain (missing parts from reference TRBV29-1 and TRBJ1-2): SAVISQKPSRDICQRGTSLTIQCQVDSQVTMMFWYRQQPGQSLTLIATANQGSEATYESGFVIDKFPISRPNLTFSTLTVSNMSPEDSSIYLCSVQVGLGDGYTFGSGTRLTVV.

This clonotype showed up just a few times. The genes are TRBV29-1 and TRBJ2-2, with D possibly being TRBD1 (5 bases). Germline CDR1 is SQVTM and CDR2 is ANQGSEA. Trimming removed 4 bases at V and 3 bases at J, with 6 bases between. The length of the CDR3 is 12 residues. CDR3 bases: TGCAGCGTTGGACAGTACACCGGGGAGCTGTTTTTT. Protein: CSVGQYTGELFF.

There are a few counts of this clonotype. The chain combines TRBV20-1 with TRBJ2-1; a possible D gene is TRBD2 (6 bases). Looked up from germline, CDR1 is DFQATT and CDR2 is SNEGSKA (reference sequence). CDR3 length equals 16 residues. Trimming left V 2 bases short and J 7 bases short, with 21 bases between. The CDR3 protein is CSARSEEGFPGNEQFF. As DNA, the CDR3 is TGCAGTGCTAGATCCGAGGAGGGGTTCCCCGGGAATGAGCAGTTCTTC.

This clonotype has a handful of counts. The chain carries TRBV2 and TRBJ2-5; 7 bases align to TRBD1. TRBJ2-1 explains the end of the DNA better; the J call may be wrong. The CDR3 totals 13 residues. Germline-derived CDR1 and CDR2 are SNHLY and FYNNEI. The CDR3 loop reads CASIPTGVDEQFF. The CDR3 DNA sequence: TGTGCCAGCATTCCTACAGGGGTAGATGAGCAGTTCTTC.

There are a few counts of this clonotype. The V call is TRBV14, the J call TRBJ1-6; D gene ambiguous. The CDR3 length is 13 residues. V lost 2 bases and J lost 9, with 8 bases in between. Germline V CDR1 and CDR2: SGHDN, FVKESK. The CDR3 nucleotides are TGTGCCAGCAGCCAAAGTCTTGGTTCACCCCTCCACTTT. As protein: CASSQSLGSPLHF.

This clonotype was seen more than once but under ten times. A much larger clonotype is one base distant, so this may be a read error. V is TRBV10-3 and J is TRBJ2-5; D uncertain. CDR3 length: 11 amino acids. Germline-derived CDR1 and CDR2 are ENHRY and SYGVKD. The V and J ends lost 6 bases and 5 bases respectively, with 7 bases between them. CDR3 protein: CAIRQGETQYF. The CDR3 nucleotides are TGTGCCATCAGGCAAGGGGAGACCCAGTACTTC.

CDR3 sequence: CATSEGTENTEAFF. The CDR3 nucleotides read TGTGCCACCAGTGAAGGGACAGAGAACACTGAAGCTTTCTTT. The genes are TRBV24-1 and TRBJ1-1; TRBD1 agrees at 7 bases. The CDR3 has 14 amino acids. Trimming removed 4 bases from V and 1 base from J; junction bases left unmatched: 2. Germline values: CDR1 KGHDR, CDR2 SFDVKD.

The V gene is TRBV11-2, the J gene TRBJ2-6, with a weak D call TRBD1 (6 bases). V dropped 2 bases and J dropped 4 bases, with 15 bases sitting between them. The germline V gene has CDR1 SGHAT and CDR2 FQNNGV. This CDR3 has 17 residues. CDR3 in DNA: TGTGCCAGCAGCTTACCATTACAGGGTCCCGGGGCCAACGTCCTGACTTTC. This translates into CASSLPLQGPGANVLTF.

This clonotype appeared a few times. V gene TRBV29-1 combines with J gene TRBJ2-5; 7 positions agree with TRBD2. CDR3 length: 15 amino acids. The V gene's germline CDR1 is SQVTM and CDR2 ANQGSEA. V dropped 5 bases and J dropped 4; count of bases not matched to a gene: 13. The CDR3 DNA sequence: TGCAGCGTTTTCTACGGGTTGGGGGAGGGAGAGACCCAGTACTTC. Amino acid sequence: CSVFYGLGEGETQYF.

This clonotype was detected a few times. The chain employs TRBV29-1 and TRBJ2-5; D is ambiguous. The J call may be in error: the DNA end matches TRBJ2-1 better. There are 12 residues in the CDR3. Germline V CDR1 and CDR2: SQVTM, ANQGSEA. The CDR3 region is CSVAIFSNEQFF. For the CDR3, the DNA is TGCAGCGTTGCGATTTTCAGCAATGAGCAGTTCTTC.

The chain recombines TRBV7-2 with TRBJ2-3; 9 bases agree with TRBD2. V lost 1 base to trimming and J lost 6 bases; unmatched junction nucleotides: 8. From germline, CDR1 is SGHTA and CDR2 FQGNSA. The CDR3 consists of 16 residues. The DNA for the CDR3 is TGTGCCAGCAGCTTAGATAGTAGCGGGAGCGGGGATACGCAGTATTTT. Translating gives CASSLDSSGSGDTQYF.

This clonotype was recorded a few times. CDR3 in amino acids: CASSSQFESGANVLTF. The CDR3 region has the DNA TGTGCCAGCAGCTCCCAGTTCGAGTCTGGGGCCAACGTCCTGACTTTC. The chain is built from TRBV3-1 and TRBJ2-6; D is unclear. V lost 5 bases and J lost 1, with 12 bases in between. The CDR3 covers 16 residues. The germline CDR1 and CDR2 sequences are LGHDT and YNNKEL (reference sequence).

CDR3 in amino acids: CASSRGRYYEQYF. The CDR3, as DNA: TGCGCCAGCAGCCGTGGCAGGTACTACGAGCAGTACTTC. The gene calls are TRBV4-1 and TRBJ2-7; no clear D gene. Germline-derived CDR1 and CDR2 are MGHRA and YSYEKL. The germline V and J ends were trimmed by 4 bases and 3 bases, with 10 bases remaining between them. CDR3 length equals 13 residues.

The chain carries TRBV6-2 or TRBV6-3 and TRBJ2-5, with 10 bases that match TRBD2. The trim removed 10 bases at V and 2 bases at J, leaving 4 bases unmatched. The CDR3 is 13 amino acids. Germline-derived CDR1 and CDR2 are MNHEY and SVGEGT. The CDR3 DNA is TGTGCCACCGGGACTAGCGAACAAGAGACCCAGTACTTC. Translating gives CATGTSEQETQYF.

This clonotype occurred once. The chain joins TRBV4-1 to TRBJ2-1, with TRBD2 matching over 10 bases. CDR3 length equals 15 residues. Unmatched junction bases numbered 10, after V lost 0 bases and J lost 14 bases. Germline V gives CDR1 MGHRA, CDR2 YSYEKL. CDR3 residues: CASSQDIAGGRSKFF. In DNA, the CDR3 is TGCGCCAGCAGCCAAGACATAGCGGGAGGACGGAGTAAGTTCTTC.

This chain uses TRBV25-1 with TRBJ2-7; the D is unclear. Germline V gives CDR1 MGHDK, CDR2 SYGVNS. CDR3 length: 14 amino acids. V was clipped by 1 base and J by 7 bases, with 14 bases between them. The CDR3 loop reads CASSESGIWSEQYF. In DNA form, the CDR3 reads TGTGCCAGCAGTGAATCCGGCATCTGGTCGGAGCAGTACTTC.

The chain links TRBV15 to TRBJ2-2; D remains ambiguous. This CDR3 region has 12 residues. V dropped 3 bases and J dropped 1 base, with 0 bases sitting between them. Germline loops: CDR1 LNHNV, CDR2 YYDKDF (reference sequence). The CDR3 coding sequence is TGTGCCACCAGCAGGAACACCGGGGAGCTGTTTTTT. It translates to CATSRNTGELFF.

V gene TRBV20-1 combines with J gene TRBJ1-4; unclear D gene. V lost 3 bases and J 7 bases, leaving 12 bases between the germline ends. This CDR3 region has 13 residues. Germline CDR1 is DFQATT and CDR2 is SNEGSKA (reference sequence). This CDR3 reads CSARVSTSEKLFF. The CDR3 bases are TGCAGTGCTAGGGTTTCAACAAGTGAAAAACTGTTTTTT.

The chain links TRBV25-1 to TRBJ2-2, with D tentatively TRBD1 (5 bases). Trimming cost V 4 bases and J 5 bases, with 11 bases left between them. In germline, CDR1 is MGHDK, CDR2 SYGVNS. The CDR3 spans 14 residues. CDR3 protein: CASSVQGWTGELFF. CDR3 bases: TGTGCCAGCAGTGTCCAGGGATGGACCGGGGAGCTGTTTTTT.

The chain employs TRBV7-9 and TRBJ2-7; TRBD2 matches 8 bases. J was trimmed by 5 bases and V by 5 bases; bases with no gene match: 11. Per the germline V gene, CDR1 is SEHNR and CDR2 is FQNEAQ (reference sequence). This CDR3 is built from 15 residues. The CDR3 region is CASSQPGLGGHEQYF. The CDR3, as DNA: TGTGCCAGCAGCCAGCCGGGACTAGGAGGCCACGAGCAGTACTTC.

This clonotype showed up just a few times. CDR3 residues: CASSEWGTENGYTF. As DNA, the CDR3 is TGTGCCAGCAGTGAATGGGGGACAGAGAATGGCTACACCTTC. The V and J genes are TRBV25-1 and TRBJ1-2; 7 bases map to TRBD1. This CDR3 is built from 14 residues. Trimming at V came to 1 base and at J to 6 bases, leaving 5 bases not matched to a gene. Germline CDR1 and CDR2: MGHDK and SYGVNS.

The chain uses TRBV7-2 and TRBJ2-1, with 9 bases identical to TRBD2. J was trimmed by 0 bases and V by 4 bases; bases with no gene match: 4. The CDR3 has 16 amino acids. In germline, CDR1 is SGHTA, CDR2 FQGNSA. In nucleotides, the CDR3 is TGTGCCAGCAGCTCCCGCGGGGGGGACTCCTACAATGAGCAGTTCTTC. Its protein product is CASSSRGGDSYNEQFF.

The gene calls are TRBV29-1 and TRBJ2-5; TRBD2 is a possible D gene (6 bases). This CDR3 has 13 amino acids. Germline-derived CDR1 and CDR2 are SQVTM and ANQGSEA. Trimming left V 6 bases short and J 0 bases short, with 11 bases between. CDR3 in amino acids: CSVEGWYQETQYF. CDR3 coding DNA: TGCAGCGTGGAGGGGTGGTACCAAGAGACCCAGTACTTC.

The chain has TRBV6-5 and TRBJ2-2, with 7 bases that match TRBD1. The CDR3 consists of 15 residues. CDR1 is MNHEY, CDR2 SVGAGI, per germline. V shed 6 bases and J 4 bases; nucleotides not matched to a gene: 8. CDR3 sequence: CASRLGQISTGELFF. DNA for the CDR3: TGTGCCAGCAGACTGGGACAGATTAGCACCGGGGAGCTGTTTTTT.

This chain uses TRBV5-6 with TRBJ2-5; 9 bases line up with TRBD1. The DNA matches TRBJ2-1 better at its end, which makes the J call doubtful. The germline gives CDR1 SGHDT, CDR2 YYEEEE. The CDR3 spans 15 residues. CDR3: CASSSPGQGFNEQFF. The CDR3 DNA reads TGTGCCAGCAGCTCCCCGGGACAGGGATTCAATGAGCAGTTCTTC.

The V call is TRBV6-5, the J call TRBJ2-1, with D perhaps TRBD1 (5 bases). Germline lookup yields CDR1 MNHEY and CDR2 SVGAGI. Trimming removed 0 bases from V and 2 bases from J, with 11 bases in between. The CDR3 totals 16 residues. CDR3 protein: CASSYSGQGPYNEQFF. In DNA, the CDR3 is TGTGCCAGCAGTTACTCCGGGCAGGGCCCCTACAATGAGCAGTTCTTC.

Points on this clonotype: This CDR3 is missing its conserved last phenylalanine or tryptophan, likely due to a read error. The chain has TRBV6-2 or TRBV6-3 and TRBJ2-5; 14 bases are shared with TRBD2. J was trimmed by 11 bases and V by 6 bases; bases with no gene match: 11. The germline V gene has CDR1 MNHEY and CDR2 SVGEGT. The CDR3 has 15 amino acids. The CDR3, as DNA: TGTGCCAGCAGCCATGGGACTAGCGGGAGTGGGGAGCAGTACGTC. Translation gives CASSHGTSGSGEQYV.

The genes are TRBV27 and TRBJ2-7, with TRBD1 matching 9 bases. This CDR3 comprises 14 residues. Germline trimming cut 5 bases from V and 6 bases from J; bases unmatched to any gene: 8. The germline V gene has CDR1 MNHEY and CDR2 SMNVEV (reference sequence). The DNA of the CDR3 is TGTGCCAGCAGTCCGGGGACAGGGCCCATCGAGCAGTACTTC. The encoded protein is CASSPGTGPIEQYF.

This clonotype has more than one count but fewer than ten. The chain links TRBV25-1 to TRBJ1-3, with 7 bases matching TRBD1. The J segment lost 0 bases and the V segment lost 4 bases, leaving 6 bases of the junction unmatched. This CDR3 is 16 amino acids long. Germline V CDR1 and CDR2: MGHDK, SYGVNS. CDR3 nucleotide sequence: TGTGCCAGCAGTGCCAGGACAGGTTTCTCTGGAAACACCATATATTTT. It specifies CASSARTGFSGNTIYF. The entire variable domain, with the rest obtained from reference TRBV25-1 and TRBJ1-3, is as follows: EADIYQTPRYLVIGTGKKITLECSQTMGHDKMYWYQQDPGMELHLIHYSYGVNSTEKGDLSSESTVSRIRTEHFPLTLESARPSHTSQYLCASSARTGFSGNTIYFGEGSWLTVV.

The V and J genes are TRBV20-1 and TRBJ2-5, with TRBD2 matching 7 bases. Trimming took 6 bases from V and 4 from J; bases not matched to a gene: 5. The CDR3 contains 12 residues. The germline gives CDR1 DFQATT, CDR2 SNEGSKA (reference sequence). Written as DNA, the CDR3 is TGCAGTGCCACCGGGACTACAGAGACCCAGTACTTC. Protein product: CSATGTTETQYF.